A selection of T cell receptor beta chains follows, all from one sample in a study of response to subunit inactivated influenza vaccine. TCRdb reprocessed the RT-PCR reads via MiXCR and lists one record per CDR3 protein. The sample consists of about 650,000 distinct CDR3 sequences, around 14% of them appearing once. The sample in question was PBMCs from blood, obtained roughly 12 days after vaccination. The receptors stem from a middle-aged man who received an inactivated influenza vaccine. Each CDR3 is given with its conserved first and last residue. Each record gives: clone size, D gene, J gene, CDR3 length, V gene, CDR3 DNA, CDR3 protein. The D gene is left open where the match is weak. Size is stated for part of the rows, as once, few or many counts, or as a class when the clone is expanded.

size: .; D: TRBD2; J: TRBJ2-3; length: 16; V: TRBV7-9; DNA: TGTGCCAGCAGCTATCTAGCGGGGGCCGCGGGAGATACGCAGTATTTT; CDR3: CASSYLAGAAGDTQYF
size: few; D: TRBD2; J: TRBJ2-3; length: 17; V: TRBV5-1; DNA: TGCGCCAGCAGCCAAGGGACTAGCGGATATTACACAGATACGCAGTATTTT; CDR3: CASSQGTSGYYTDTQYF
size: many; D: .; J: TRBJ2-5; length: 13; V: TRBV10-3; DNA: TGTGCCATCAGTGACCCAGGAAGGGAGACCCAGTACTTC; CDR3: CAISDPGRETQYF
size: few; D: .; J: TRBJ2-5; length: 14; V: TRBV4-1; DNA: TGCGCCAGCAGTTCCGAGACAGGACAAGAGACCCAGTACTTC; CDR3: CASSSETGQETQYF
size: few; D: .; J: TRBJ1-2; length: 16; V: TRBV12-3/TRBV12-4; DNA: TGTGCCAGCAGTTTAGGGCGAGGTCAGGGTGGTCGTGGCTACACCTTC; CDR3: CASSLGRGQGGRGYTF
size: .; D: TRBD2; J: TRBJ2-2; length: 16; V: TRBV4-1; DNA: TGCGCCAGCAGCCAAGATGGCGGGGGGGACACCGGGGAGCTGTTTTTT; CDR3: CASSQDGGGDTGELFF
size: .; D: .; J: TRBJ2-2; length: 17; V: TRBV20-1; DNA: TGCTGTGCTAGAGACGACCTCCTTATAGGGGCTCGGTCGGAGCTGTTTTTT; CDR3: CCARDDLLIGARSELFF
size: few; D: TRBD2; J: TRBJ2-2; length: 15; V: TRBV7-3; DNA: TGTGCCAGCAGCTTACAGGGAGGGGACACCGGGGAGCTGTTTTTT; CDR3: CASSLQGGDTGELFF
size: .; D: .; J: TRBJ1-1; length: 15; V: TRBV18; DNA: TGTGCCAGCTCACCTTCGCAGGGGATGAACACTGAAGCTTTCTTT; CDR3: CASSPSQGMNTEAFF
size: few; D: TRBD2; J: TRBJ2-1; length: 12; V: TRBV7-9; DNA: TGTGCCACCCAGACTAGCGGGGTTGAGCAGTTCTTC; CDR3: CATQTSGVEQFF
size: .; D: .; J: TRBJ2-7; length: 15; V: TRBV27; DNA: TGTGCCAGCAGCAAAGCGGGCACCGGGGCCTACGAGCAGTACTTC; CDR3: CASSKAGTGAYEQYF
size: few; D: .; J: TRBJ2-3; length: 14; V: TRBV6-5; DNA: TGTGCCAGCAGTTTTGACATCAGCACAGATACGCAGTATTTT; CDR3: CASSFDISTDTQYF
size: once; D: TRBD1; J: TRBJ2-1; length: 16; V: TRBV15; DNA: TGTGCCACCAGCAGAGATGATCCCCGGACAGGGGGGGAGCAGTTCTTC; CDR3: CATSRDDPRTGGEQFF
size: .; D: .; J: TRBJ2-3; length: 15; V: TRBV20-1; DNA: TGCAGTGCTGGAGGGAAGTCCACTAGCACAGATACGCAGTATTTT; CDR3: CSAGGKSTSTDTQYF
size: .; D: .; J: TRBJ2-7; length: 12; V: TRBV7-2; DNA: TGTGCCAGCAGCTTGGACCAATCGAGGCAGTACTTC; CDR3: CASSLDQSRQYF
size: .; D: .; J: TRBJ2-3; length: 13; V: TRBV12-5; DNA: TGTGCTAGTGGTTTGGGGACAGCCGATACGCAGTATTTT; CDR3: CASGLGTADTQYF
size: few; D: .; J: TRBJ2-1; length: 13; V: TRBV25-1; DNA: TGTGCCAGCAGTGCTGACTGGAGCAATGAGCAGTTCTTC; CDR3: CASSADWSNEQFF
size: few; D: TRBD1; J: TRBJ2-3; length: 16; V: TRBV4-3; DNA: TGCGCCAGCAGCCAAGAAGTGCAGGGGGCGGAAGGTACGCAGTATTTT; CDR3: CASSQEVQGAEGTQYF
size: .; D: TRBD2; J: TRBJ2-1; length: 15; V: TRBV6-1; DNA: TGTGCCAGCAGTCCTCAGGGACTAGCTCTAAATGAGCAGTTCTTC; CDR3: CASSPQGLALNEQFF
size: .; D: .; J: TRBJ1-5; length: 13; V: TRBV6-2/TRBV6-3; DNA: TGTGCCAGCAGTGATAGGCGGCGTCAGCCCCAGCATTTT; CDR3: CASSDRRRQPQHF
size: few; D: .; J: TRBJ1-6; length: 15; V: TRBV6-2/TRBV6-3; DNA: TGTGCCAGCAGTTACGACGGAGGTTTGAATTCACCCCTCCACTTT; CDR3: CASSYDGGLNSPLHF
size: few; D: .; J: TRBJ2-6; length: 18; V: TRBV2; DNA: TGTGCCAGCAGTGAATGGGGGCCCCCTTTTTCTGGGGCCAACGTCCTGACTTTC; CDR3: CASSEWGPPFSGANVLTF